Presented here are 14 T cell receptor beta chains from one specimen sequenced in a study of blood T cell repertoires in COVID-19. TCRdb's table, derived via immunoSEQ multiplex PCR, lists solely in-frame clones and lacks some. This sample has over 100,000 clones; about 87% occur once, and the top ten carry 1.1%. Sequencing was carried out using peripheral blood. These receptors were taken from a human donor in a cohort sampled during active COVID-19.

This chain joins TRBV5-1 and TRBJ2-3; 9 positions agree with TRBD2. V gave up 0 bases and J gave up 2 bases; unmatched junction bases: 7. The CDR3 is 17 residues long. Germline V gene lookup returns CDR1 SGHRS and CDR2 YFSETQ. CDR3 in DNA: TGCGCCAGCAGCTTGGCCTCTAGCGGGAACCCCACAGATACGCAGTATTTT. Its translation: CASSLASSGNPTDTQYF.

The V call is TRBV28, the J call TRBJ2-3, with D possibly matching TRBD2 (5 bases). V lost 4 bases, J lost 6 bases, and 8 bases lay in between. The CDR3 sequence is 12 residues long. Looked up from germline, CDR1 is MDHEN and CDR2 is SYDVKM. In DNA form, the CDR3 reads TGTGCCAGCAGTTGGGGAGCGGATACGCAGTATTTT. Protein: CASSWGADTQYF.

In its sample, this clone was seen once. The chain recombines TRBV4-1 with TRBJ2-7; 9 bases line up with TRBD1. After removal of 2 bases from V and 0 bases from J, the junction contained 8 bases not matched to a gene. This CDR3 comprises 17 residues. Germline V gene data show CDR1 as MGHRA and CDR2 as YSYEKL. The CDR3, as DNA: TGCGCCAGCAGCCAACGCCCCGGGACAGGGTTCTCCTACGAGCAGTACTTC. Translating it yields CASSQRPGTGFSYEQYF.

J is TRBJ2-3 and V is TRBV4-1; the D gene is possibly TRBD2 (5 bases). Germline CDR1 reads MGHRA; CDR2 reads YSYEKL. V lost 7 bases, J lost 0 bases, and 20 bases lay in between. The CDR3 has 17 residues. CDR3 protein: CASTKRGILTSTDTQYF. In DNA, the CDR3 is TGCGCCAGCACGAAGAGAGGGATCTTGACTAGCACAGATACGCAGTATTTT.

This sequence joins TRBV6-2 or TRBV6-3 and TRBJ2-7; 15 positions match TRBD2. The V segment lost 0 bases and the J segment 4 bases; nucleotides outside the gene matches: 4. This CDR3 is built from 17 residues. Germline CDR1 MNHEY, CDR2 SVGEGT. Here the CDR3 DNA reads TGTGCCAGCAGTTACTCGATGGGGACTAGCGGGAGGTACGAGCAGTACTTC. Encoded protein: CASSYSMGTSGRYEQYF.

The chain joins TRBV19 to TRBJ2-4; D is ambiguous. The V end lost 3 bases, the J end lost 1 base, and 10 bases lay between the germline ends. Per the germline V gene, CDR1 is LNHDA and CDR2 is SQIVND (reference sequence). The CDR3 is made up of 15 amino acids. DNA for the CDR3: TGTGCCAGTAGTATGGCCCACGGGGCCAAAAACATTCAGTACTTC. This encodes CASSMAHGAKNIQYF. Full variable domain (remainder filled in from reference TRBV19 and TRBJ2-4): DGGITQSPKYLFRKEGQNVTLSCEQNLNHDAMYWYRQDPGQGLRLIYYSQIVNDFQKGDIAEGYSVSREKKESFPLTVTSAQKNPTAFYLCASSMAHGAKNIQYFGAGTRLSVL.

CDR3 amino acids: CASGRQGATRGYTF. The CDR3 DNA reads as TGTGCTAGTGGAAGGCAGGGGGCGACTCGGGGCTACACCTTC. This chain connects TRBV12-5 to TRBJ1-2; 8 bases are shared with TRBD1. The CDR3 loop spans 14 amino acids. In germline, CDR1 is LGHNT, CDR2 FRNRAP. V was clipped by 6 bases and J by 8 bases; unmatched bases: 11.

The chain has TRBV9 and TRBJ2-1, with 8 bases that match TRBD2. With 0 bases clipped from V and 6 bases from J, the junction kept 8 bases outside the gene matches. The CDR3 is 16 amino acids. CDR1 SGDLS and CDR2 YYNGEE come from the germline V gene. CDR3 sequence (DNA): TGTGCCAGCAGCGTAGCTACAGGACTAGCCGTCAATGAGCAGTTCTTC. It codes for CASSVATGLAVNEQFF.

This clone was observed a single time. The chain links TRBV5-6 to TRBJ1-1, with 9 bases identical to TRBD1. The germline CDR1 and CDR2 sequences are SGHDT and YYEEEE. This CDR3 spans 13 amino acids. The trim removed 6 bases at V and 7 bases at J, leaving 7 bases unmatched. CDR3 amino acids: CASIKDRGFEAFF. The CDR3 DNA follows: TGTGCCAGCATCAAGGACAGGGGTTTTGAAGCTTTCTTT.

This clone came up once. The rearrangement links TRBV5-1 to TRBJ2-7; D unresolved. Germline V lookup: CDR1 SGHRS, CDR2 YFSETQ. V lost 4 bases, J lost 0 bases, and 14 bases lay in between. CDR3 size: 15 residues. The CDR3 nucleotides are TGCGCCAGCAGCGGGCCAGGTCTTGACTCCTACGAGCAGTACTTC. Translation: CASSGPGLDSYEQYF.

As concerns this clone: A junction boundary mismatches the germline segment, possibly from a read error. In DNA form, the CDR3 reads TGTGCCAGCAGCCCGATAGGGACAGGGGGCTTAAGCTTC. This encodes CASSPIGTGGLSF. V and J are TRBV5-4 and TRBJ2-4; 12 bases align to TRBD1. The germline CDR1 and CDR2 sequences are SGHNT and YYREEE (reference sequence). CDR3 length: 13 residues.

The V gene is TRBV5-6, the J gene TRBJ2-2, with a possible D match to TRBD1 (6 bases). Germline V gene lookup returns CDR1 SGHDT and CDR2 YYEEEE. With 0 bases removed from V and 6 bases from J, the gap between germline ends came to 12 bases. The CDR3 length is 15 residues. In DNA, the CDR3 is TGTGCCAGCAGCTTGGGCAGGGGAAGGCCCGGGGAGCTGTTTTTT. It is translated as CASSLGRGRPGELFF.

J is TRBJ1-5 and V is TRBV18; 10 bases align to TRBD1. The length of the CDR3 is 18 residues. The germline gives CDR1 KGHSH, CDR2 LQKENI. J was trimmed by 6 bases and V by 5 bases; bases with no gene match: 16. CDR3: CASSMTGGSGYGVQPQHF. The CDR3 bases are TGTGCCAGCTCAATGACAGGGGGCAGTGGGTATGGAGTTCAGCCCCAGCATTTT.

The V and J genes are TRBV7-2 and TRBJ1-2; D uncertain. Trimming stripped 6 bases from V and 2 bases from J, with 10 bases between. Germline V gene sequence: CDR1 SGHTA, CDR2 FQGNSA. CDR3 length: 13 residues. The CDR3 is CASSFTENYGYTF. The CDR3 bases are TGTGCCAGCAGTTTCACAGAAAACTATGGCTACACCTTC. Together with reference TRBV7-2 and TRBJ1-2, the CDR3 gives the full variable domain: GAGVSQSPSNKVTEKGKDVELRCDPISGHTALYWYRQSLGQGLEFLIYFQGNSAPDKSGLPSDRFSAERTGGSVSTLTIQRTQQEDSAVYLCASSFTENYGYTFGSGTRLTVV.